The 23 T cell receptor beta chains below come from one sample, sequenced in a study of beta chain features in type 1 diabetes. These TCRs' antigens remain unknown. All of the isolated RNA was reverse transcribed, so expressed TCRB transcripts were sequenced. The method was immunoSEQ multiplex PCR; TCRdb's version includes in-frame clones alone and lacks a portion of them. Altogether a few hundred thousand clones are present, less than 15% being singletons, with the ten largest covering over 0.014%. Study-wide findings and caveats: TCRB CDR3s were moderately but significantly shorter in Type 1 diabetes patients in all four CD4+ subsets.

What was sequenced was naive CD4+ T cells from blood. These receptors came from a woman aged 18-29 years with type 1 diabetes.

This sequence joins TRBV6-6 and TRBJ2-1; TRBD2 matches at 7 bases. V lost 1 base, J lost 10 bases, and 4 bases stayed unmatched. From germline, CDR1 is MNHNY and CDR2 SVGAGI (reference sequence). The CDR3 sequence is 13 residues long. The chain's CDR3 is CASSYLLANEQFF. The CDR3 region has the DNA TGTGCCAGCAGTTACTTACTAGCGAACGAGCAGTTCTTC.

This clone has just a few counts. The J gene is TRBJ2-5, the V gene TRBV5-5; tentative D call: TRBD2 (6 bases). V gave up 6 bases and J gave up 2 bases, with 14 bases separating them. CDR3 size: 14 residues. Germline CDR1 and CDR2: SGHKS and YYEKEE (reference sequence). The CDR3 loop is CASTWKGTQETQYF. CDR3 nucleotides: TGTGCCAGCACCTGGAAGGGGACTCAAGAGACCCAGTACTTC.

The table lists this clone with a few counts. The chain has TRBV18 and TRBJ2-3; D perhaps matches TRBD1 (6 bases). Germline CDR1 and CDR2: KGHSH and LQKENI. The length of the CDR3 is 15 residues. The V end was cut by 6 bases, the J end by 4 bases, with 17 bases between. This CDR3 reads CASSPPRTAPDTQYF. DNA for the CDR3: TGTGCCAGCTCCCCGCCTAGGACAGCTCCAGATACGCAGTATTTT. Filled out from reference TRBV18 and TRBJ2-3, the complete variable domain reads NAGVMQNPRHLVRRRGQEARLRCSPMKGHSHVYWYRQLPEEGLKFMVYLQKENIIDESGMPKERFSAEFPKEGPSILRIQQVVRGDSAAYFCASSPPRTAPDTQYFGPGTRLTVL.

The chain uses TRBV6-5 and TRBJ1-2, with a tentative D call TRBD1 (6 bases). The CDR3 is made up of 13 amino acids. The germline CDR1 and CDR2 sequences are MNHEY and SVGAGI. V was shortened by 4 bases and J by 3 bases, with 9 bases between the two germline ends. CDR3 protein: CASSLQGHYGYTF. The CDR3 region has the DNA TGTGCCAGCAGTTTACAGGGTCACTATGGCTACACCTTC.

This rearrangement joins TRBV2 to TRBJ2-2, with D tentatively TRBD1 (6 bases). Trimming removed 10 bases from V and 6 bases from J, with 9 bases in between. The CDR3 is made up of 11 amino acids. Germline CDR1 reads SNHLY; CDR2 reads FYNNEI. CDR3 loop: CATEGAGELFF. DNA of the CDR3: TGTGCCACCGAGGGGGCCGGGGAGCTGTTTTTT.

Here the CDR3 reads CSVVAQGVGNTEAFF. CDR3 coding DNA: TGCAGCGTTGTCGCACAGGGGGTAGGCAATACTGAAGCTTTCTTT. The V call is TRBV29-1, the J call TRBJ1-1; TRBD1 matches at 8 bases. Germline assignment: CDR1 SQVTM and CDR2 ANQGSEA. J was trimmed by 5 bases and V by 4 bases; bases with no gene match: 12. This CDR3 comprises 15 residues.

The chain joins TRBV6-5 to TRBJ2-2; tentative D call: TRBD1 (6 bases). Per the germline V gene, CDR1 is MNHEY and CDR2 is SVGAGI. The CDR3 has 13 residues. V was trimmed by 2 bases and J by 7 bases, leaving 8 bases between them. Written as DNA, the CDR3 is TGTGCCAGCAGTTACCTCAGGGGCGGGGAGCTGTTTTTT. Protein sequence: CASSYLRGGELFF.

The CDR3 is CASSLSVYGYTF. For the CDR3, the DNA is TGTGCCAGCAGCTTGTCGGTCTATGGCTACACCTTC. V usage is TRBV5-4 and J usage is TRBJ1-2; D is unresolved. Between the trimmed V and J ends, which lost 1 base and 4 bases, there was a span of 5 bases. Germline CDR1 is SGHNT and CDR2 is YYREEE (reference sequence). The CDR3 totals 12 residues. Filled out from reference TRBV5-4 and TRBJ1-2, the complete variable domain reads ETGVTQSPTHLIKTRGQQVTLRCSSQSGHNTVSWYQQALGQGPQFIFQYYREEENGRGNFPPRFSGLQFPNYSSELNVNALELDDSALYLCASSLSVYGYTFGSGTRLTVV.

About this clone: This same CDR3 is encoded by further DNA sequences in the sample. This rearrangement joins TRBV7-9 to TRBJ1-2; D is unclear. Germline V gene lookup returns CDR1 SEHNR and CDR2 FQNEAQ (reference sequence). The CDR3 sequence is 14 residues long. V was cut by 0 bases and J by 2 bases, with 7 bases left in between. CDR3 nucleotide sequence: TGTGCCAGCAGCTTAGCGGCGGGGAACTATGGCTACACCTTC. This translates into CASSLAAGNYGYTF.

This clone was found many times. The chain carries TRBV29-1 and TRBJ2-7, with 7 bases lining up with TRBD1. The ends lost 6 bases at V and 3 bases at J; junction bases unmatched: 8. The CDR3 has 13 amino acids. CDR1 and CDR2 from the germline V gene are SQVTM and ANQGSEA. Here the CDR3 reads CSVGRDSLYEQYF. Here the CDR3 DNA reads TGCAGCGTAGGCCGGGACAGCCTCTACGAGCAGTACTTC.

The V gene is TRBV5-1, the J gene TRBJ2-1, with TRBD2 matching 12 bases. Germline V CDR1 and CDR2: SGHRS, YFSETQ. Trimming at V came to 4 bases and at J to 0 bases, leaving 11 bases not matched to a gene. This CDR3 is built from 19 residues. The CDR3 is CASSPRLAGAISSYNEQFF. DNA for the CDR3: TGCGCCAGCAGCCCCAGACTAGCGGGGGCAATCAGCTCCTACAATGAGCAGTTCTTC. Drawing the rest from reference TRBV5-1 and TRBJ2-1, the complete variable domain is KAGVTQTPRYLIKTRGQQVTLSCSPISGHRSVSWYQQTPGQGLQFLFEYFSETQRNKGNFPGRFSGRQFSNSRSEMNVSTLELGDSALYLCASSPRLAGAISSYNEQFFGPGTRLTVL.

This clone was seen a few times. Within the sample, other DNA sequences also encode this same CDR3. This rearrangement joins TRBV7-9 to TRBJ2-1, with 7 positions matching TRBD1. The CDR3 consists of 13 residues. Germline-derived CDR1 and CDR2 are SEHNR and FQNEAQ (reference sequence). J lost 5 bases, V lost 5 bases, and 3 bases had no gene match. Written as DNA, the CDR3 is TGTGCCAGCAGCCTAACAGGGGACAATGAGCAGTTCTTC. This translates into CASSLTGDNEQFF.

The chain couples TRBV7-8 to TRBJ1-4; 8 bases match TRBD1. The trim removed 5 bases at V and 0 bases at J, leaving 14 bases unmatched. This CDR3 region has 19 residues. Germline assignment: CDR1 SGHVS and CDR2 FQNEAQ. Written as DNA, the CDR3 is TGTGCCAGCAGCCCCGGACAGGGAAGGGTTTATGCAACTAATGAAAAACTGTTTTTT. Its protein product is CASSPGQGRVYATNEKLFF.

This clone has a handful of counts. This chain links TRBV2 with TRBJ2-1, with 12 positions matching TRBD2. V shed 7 bases and J 4 bases; nucleotides not matched to a gene: 2. The CDR3 is made up of 14 amino acids. CDR1 SNHLY and CDR2 FYNNEI come from the germline V gene. In nucleotides, the CDR3 is TGTGCCAGCAATGGACTAGCGGGATACAATGAGCAGTTCTTC. It codes for CASNGLAGYNEQFF.

This clone has a handful of counts. This chain uses TRBV2 with TRBJ1-2, with 8 positions matching TRBD1. Trimming at V came to 3 bases and at J to 8 bases, leaving 14 bases not matched to a gene. CDR1 and CDR2 (germline): SNHLY, FYNNEI. The CDR3 sequence is 16 residues long. CDR3 DNA: TGTGCCAGCAGTGAGCTGTCCGGGACAGGAGGAAGAGGCTACACCTTC. Amino acid sequence: CASSELSGTGGRGYTF.

The chain carries TRBV28 and TRBJ2-7, with 11 positions matching TRBD2. The CDR3 contains 14 residues. V lost 7 bases to trimming and J lost 1 base; unmatched junction nucleotides: 3. Germline V gene lookup returns CDR1 MDHEN and CDR2 SYDVKM. DNA of the CDR3: TGTGCCAGCATCGGGACTAGCGGTTCCTACGAGCAGTACGTC. Translating it yields CASIGTSGSYEQYV.

This clone was picked up a small number of times. The chain is built from TRBV19 and TRBJ2-1, with D possibly being TRBD2 (6 bases). The CDR3 totals 16 residues. Germline CDR1 and CDR2: LNHDA and SQIVND (reference sequence). V was clipped by 5 bases and J by 1 base, with 15 bases between them. The CDR3: CASSSQGGRSYNEQFF. The CDR3 DNA reads as TGTGCCAGTAGTTCGCAAGGTGGGAGGTCCTACAATGAGCAGTTCTTC.

This clone appeared a few times. J is TRBJ2-3 and V is TRBV2; 11 bases agree with TRBD2. CDR1 SNHLY and CDR2 FYNNEI come from the germline V gene. After removal of 2 bases from V and 5 bases from J, the junction contained 9 bases not matched to a gene. The CDR3 totals 17 residues. The CDR3 protein is CASSELAGGGARDTQYF. For the CDR3, the DNA is TGTGCCAGCAGTGAACTAGCGGGAGGAGGTGCAAGAGATACGCAGTATTTT. Full variable domain (remainder filled in from reference TRBV2 and TRBJ2-3): EPEVTQTPSHQVTQMGQEVILRCVPISNHLYFYWYRQILGQKVEFLVSFYNNEISEKSEIFDDQFSVERPDGSNFTLKIRSTKLEDSAMYFCASSELAGGGARDTQYFGPGTRLTVL.

This chain uses TRBV2 with TRBJ2-7, with TRBD1 identical over 7 bases. Germline CDR1 reads SNHLY; CDR2 reads FYNNEI. The CDR3 totals 12 residues. J was trimmed by 4 bases and V by 6 bases; bases with no gene match: 3. The CDR3 bases are TGTGCCAGCAGGTTACAGGGGTACGAGCAGTACTTC. This sequence encodes CASRLQGYEQYF. Filled out from reference TRBV2 and TRBJ2-7, the complete variable domain reads EPEVTQTPSHQVTQMGQEVILRCVPISNHLYFYWYRQILGQKVEFLVSFYNNEISEKSEIFDDQFSVERPDGSNFTLKIRSTKLEDSAMYFCASRLQGYEQYFGPGTRLTVT.

This clone has more than one count but fewer than ten. This chain uses TRBV5-1 with TRBJ1-3; D not certain. From germline, CDR1 is SGHRS and CDR2 YFSETQ. CDR3 size: 16 residues. The ends were cut back, 4 bases at V and 4 bases at J, with 18 bases in the middle. In nucleotides, the CDR3 is TGCGCCAGCAGCGCCGCGATGGGAGGCGGAGGAAACACCATATATTTT. Residues: CASSAAMGGGGNTIYF.

The genes are TRBV27 and TRBJ2-1, with unresolved D. V gave up 0 bases and J gave up 7 bases, with 13 bases separating them. Germline CDR1 and CDR2: MNHEY and SMNVEV (reference sequence). The CDR3 contains 15 residues. In nucleotides, the CDR3 is TGTGCCAGCAGTTTATCAAGATTGACTCATAATGAGCAGTTCTTC. Protein sequence: CASSLSRLTHNEQFF.

This clone was seen more than once but under ten times. The chain employs TRBV7-9 and TRBJ1-1; D is unclear. Germline loops: CDR1 SEHNR, CDR2 FQNEAQ (reference sequence). Trimming shortened V by 0 bases and J by 2 bases, and 4 bases separated the two germline ends. The CDR3 is 13 amino acids. The CDR3 here is CASSLAPNTEAFF. The CDR3 DNA is TGTGCCAGCAGCTTAGCTCCAAACACTGAAGCTTTCTTT.

This clone has a handful of counts. The rearrangement uses TRBV19 and TRBJ1-5, with D tentatively TRBD1 (6 bases). CDR3 size: 17 residues. From germline, CDR1 is LNHDA and CDR2 SQIVND (reference sequence). V was clipped by 5 bases and J by 0 bases, with 17 bases between them. CDR3 amino acids: CASSETGSSYSNQPQHF. DNA for the CDR3: TGTGCCAGTAGTGAAACAGGGAGCAGTTATAGCAATCAGCCCCAGCATTTT.